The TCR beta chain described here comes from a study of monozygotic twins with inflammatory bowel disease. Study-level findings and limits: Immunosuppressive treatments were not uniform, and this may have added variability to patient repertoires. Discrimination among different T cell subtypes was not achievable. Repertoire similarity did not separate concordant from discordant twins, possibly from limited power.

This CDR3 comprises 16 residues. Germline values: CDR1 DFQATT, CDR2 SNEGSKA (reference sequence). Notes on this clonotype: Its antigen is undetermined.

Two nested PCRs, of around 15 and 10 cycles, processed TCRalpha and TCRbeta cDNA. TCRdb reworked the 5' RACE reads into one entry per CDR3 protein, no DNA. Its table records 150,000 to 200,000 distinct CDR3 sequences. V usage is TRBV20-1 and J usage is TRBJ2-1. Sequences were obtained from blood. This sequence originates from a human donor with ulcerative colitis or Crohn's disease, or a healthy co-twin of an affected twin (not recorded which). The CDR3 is CSARNRLALSYNEQFF.